The next 4 T cell receptor beta chains were all read from a single sample in a study of response to subunit inactivated influenza vaccine. TCRdb re-called the RT-PCR reads with MiXCR, one entry per CDR3 protein. This sample has 750,000 to 850,000 distinct CDR3 sequences, with 15% to 20% found just once. Material: PBMCs from blood, obtained 5 to 6 days after vaccination. These receptor sequences come from a man aged 45-60 years who received an inactivated influenza vaccine.

This clonotype has only a few counts. The chain uses TRBV6-1 and TRBJ2-7; tentatively, D is TRBD2 (8 bases). The CDR3 runs 15 residues. Trimming removed 6 bases at V and 7 bases at J, with 22 bases between. Germline V gene data show CDR1 as MNHNS and CDR2 as SASEGT. CDR3 protein: CASSSGGGGDIEQYF. The CDR3 DNA reads as TGTGCCAGCAGCTCGGGAGGGGGCGGAGATATAGAGCAGTACTTC.

This clonotype was found many times. This chain uses TRBV7-2 with TRBJ2-3; D gene uncertain. CDR3 length equals 15 residues. Germline V gene sequence: CDR1 SGHTA, CDR2 FQGNSA. V was cut by 5 bases and J by 2 bases, with 14 bases left in between. Here the CDR3 reads CASSLFDTNTDTQYF. The CDR3 nucleotides read TGTGCCAGCAGCCTCTTCGACACCAACACAGATACGCAGTATTTT.

There are a few counts of this clonotype. The chain uses TRBV4-3 and TRBJ2-1; D is undetermined. This CDR3 contains 16 residues. Deletions cut 4 bases from V and 8 bases from J, with 21 bases between. From germline, CDR1 is LGHNA and CDR2 YSLEER. DNA for the CDR3: TGCGCCAGCAGCCTGGGCCTCAGCGACCCCACCCATGAGCAGTTCTTC. Its translation is CASSLGLSDPTHEQFF.

This clonotype occurred a few times. DNA of the CDR3: TGTGCCAGCAGTCCACAGGGGGCAGGGGAAAAACTGTTTTTT. Protein: CASSPQGAGEKLFF. The chain combines TRBV12-3 or TRBV12-4 with TRBJ1-4; TRBD1 matches 9 bases. V shed 5 bases, J shed 8 bases, and the junction held 6 bases outside the gene matches. The CDR3 totals 14 residues.